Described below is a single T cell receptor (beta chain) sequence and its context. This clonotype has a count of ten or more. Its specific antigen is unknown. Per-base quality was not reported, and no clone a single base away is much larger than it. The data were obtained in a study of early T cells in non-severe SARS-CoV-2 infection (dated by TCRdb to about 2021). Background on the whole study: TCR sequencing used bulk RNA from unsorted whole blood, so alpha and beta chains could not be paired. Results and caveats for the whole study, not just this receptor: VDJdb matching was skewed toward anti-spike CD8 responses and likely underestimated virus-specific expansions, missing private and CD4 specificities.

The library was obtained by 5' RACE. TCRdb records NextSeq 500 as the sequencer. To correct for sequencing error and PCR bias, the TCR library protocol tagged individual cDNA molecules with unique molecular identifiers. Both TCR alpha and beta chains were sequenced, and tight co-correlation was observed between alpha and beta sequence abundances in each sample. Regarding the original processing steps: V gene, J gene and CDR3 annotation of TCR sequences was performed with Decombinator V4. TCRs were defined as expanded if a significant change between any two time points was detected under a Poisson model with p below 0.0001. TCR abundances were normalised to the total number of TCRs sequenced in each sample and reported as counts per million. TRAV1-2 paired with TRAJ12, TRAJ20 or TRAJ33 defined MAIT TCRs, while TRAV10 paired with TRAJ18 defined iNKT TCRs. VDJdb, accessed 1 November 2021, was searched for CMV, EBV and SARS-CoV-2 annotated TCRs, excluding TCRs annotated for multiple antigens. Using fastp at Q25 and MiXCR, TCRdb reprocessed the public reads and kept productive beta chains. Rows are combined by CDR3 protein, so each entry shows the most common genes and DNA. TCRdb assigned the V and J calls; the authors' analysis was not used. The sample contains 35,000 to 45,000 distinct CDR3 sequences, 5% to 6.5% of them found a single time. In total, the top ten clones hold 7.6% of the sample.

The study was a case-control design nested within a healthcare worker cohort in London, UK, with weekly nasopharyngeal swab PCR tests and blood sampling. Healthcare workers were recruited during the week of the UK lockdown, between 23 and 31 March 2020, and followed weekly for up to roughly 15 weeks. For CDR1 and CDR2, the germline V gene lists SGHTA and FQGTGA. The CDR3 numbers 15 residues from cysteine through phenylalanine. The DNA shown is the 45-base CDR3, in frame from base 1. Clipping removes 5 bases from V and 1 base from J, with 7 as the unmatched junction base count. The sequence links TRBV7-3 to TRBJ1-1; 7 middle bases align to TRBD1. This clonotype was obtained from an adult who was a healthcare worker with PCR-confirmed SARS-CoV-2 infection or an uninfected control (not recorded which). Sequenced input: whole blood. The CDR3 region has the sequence CASSPQGSKNTEAFF. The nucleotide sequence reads TGTGCCAGCAGCCCACAGGGGTCCAAGAACACTGAAGCTTTCTTT. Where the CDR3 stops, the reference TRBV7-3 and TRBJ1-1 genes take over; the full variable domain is GAGVSQTPSNKVTEKGKYVELRCDPISGHTALYWYRQSLGQGPEFLIYFQGTGAADDSGLPNDRFFAVRPEGSVSTLKIQRTERGDSAVYLCASSPQGSKNTEAFFGQGTRLTVV.